A single sample gave rise to the 22 T cell receptor beta chains below, sequenced in a study of a mutant IDH1 vaccine in newly diagnosed glioma (dated by TCRdb to 2020 to 2022). Their antigen targets remain unknown. The time point label on this specimen signifies: week 23, last vaccination. Each vaccine dose, consisting of 300 ug of a 20-mer mutant IDH1 peptide in Montanide, was administered subcutaneously with topical imiquimod. Receptor libraries were prepared by the immunoSEQ multiplex PCR assay. TCRdb obtained this table from immuneACCESS and retained in-frame rearrangements with V and J assigned. These tables miss some clones; where compared with another copy, unresolved V genes account for less than half of the shortfall, and the remainder is unexplained. This sample has approximately 37,000 clones in its table, and about 76% of those were observed once. Approximately 5.3% of the sample comes from the top ten.

The sample in question was PBMCs, obtained from a glioma patient whose treatment included an IDH1 peptide vaccine. The receptor source for this set is a man between 50 and 59 years old with glioma.

J is TRBJ2-7 and V is TRBV30, with 7 bases that match TRBD1. The CDR3 is made up of 13 amino acids. J lost 7 bases, V lost 0 bases, and 6 bases had no gene match. The germline V gene has CDR1 GTSNPN and CDR2 SVGIG (reference sequence). The CDR3 here is CAWSVNRGREQYF. Here the CDR3 DNA reads TGTGCCTGGAGTGTAAACAGGGGAAGAGAGCAGTACTTC. Full variable domain (missing parts from reference TRBV30 and TRBJ2-7): SQTIHQWPATLVQPVGSPLSLECTVEGTSNPNLYWYRQAAGRGLQLLFYSVGIGQISSEVPQNLSASRPQDRQFILSSKKLLLSDSGFYLCAWSVNRGREQYFGPGTRLTVT.

The chain uses TRBV2 and TRBJ1-4, with 8 bases that match TRBD1. The V and J ends lost 3 bases and 7 bases, in that order; junction bases with no gene match: 7. The CDR3 runs 15 residues. Germline V lookup: CDR1 SNHLY, CDR2 FYNNEI. CDR3 amino acids: CASSDEPGGGEKLFF. The DNA of the CDR3 is TGTGCCAGCAGTGACGAACCAGGGGGCGGTGAAAAACTGTTTTTT.

The chain uses TRBV4-1 and TRBJ2-5; 7 nucleotides match TRBD1. The trim removed 3 bases at V and 4 bases at J, leaving 8 bases unmatched. The CDR3 has 15 residues. Germline V gives CDR1 MGHRA, CDR2 YSYEKL. CDR3 in DNA: TGCGCCAGCAGCCATCGCACAGGGGCGTCAGAGACCCAGTACTTC. It encodes CASSHRTGASETQYF.

This clone is medium-sized in the sample. The CDR3 protein is CASSLVHGANTGELFF. CDR3 nucleotide sequence: TGTGCCAGCAGCTTAGTACACGGCGCGAACACCGGGGAGCTGTTTTTT. The chain recombines TRBV7-9 with TRBJ2-2; D unclear. V lost 1 base and J lost 0, with 9 bases in between. The CDR3 length is 16 residues. CDR1 is SEHNR, CDR2 FQNEAQ, per germline (reference sequence).

The chain combines TRBV15 with TRBJ2-6; the D is unclear. V was clipped by 0 bases and J by 0 bases, with 15 bases between them. CDR1 and CDR2 from the germline V gene are LNHNV and YYDKDF (reference sequence). The CDR3 is 19 residues long. CDR3 residues: CATSRDLSGTSSGANVLTF. The DNA of the CDR3 is TGTGCCACCAGCAGAGATCTATCAGGCACAAGCTCTGGGGCCAACGTCCTGACTTTC.

V is TRBV7-8 and J is TRBJ1-2; D uncertain. This CDR3 comprises 11 residues. V was trimmed by 10 bases and J by 12 bases, leaving 18 bases between them. Germline V CDR1 and CDR2: SGHVS, FQNEAQ. The CDR3 is CAIQPQSSNTF. CDR3 bases: TGTGCCATTCAACCACAGTCCTCGAACACCTTC.

This clone was seen only a few times. V usage is TRBV7-2 and J usage is TRBJ2-7, with D maybe TRBD2 (6 bases). Trimming removed 1 base at V and 4 bases at J, with 8 bases between. The CDR3 contains 13 residues. The V gene's germline CDR1 is SGHTA and CDR2 FQGNSA. DNA for the CDR3: TGTGCCAGCAGCTTAGGACGGGAGTACGAGCAGTACTTC. Protein: CASSLGREYEQYF.

As concerns this clone: Germline and junction disagree at one end, which may indicate a read error. The rearrangement links TRBV30 to TRBJ1-6; 9 nucleotides line up with TRBD1. Germline V gene data show CDR1 as GTSNPN and CDR2 as SVGIG (reference sequence). The CDR3 extends over 14 amino acids. The CDR3 DNA sequence: TGTGCCTGGAACCCCGGGACAGGGTTTTCACCCCCCCACTTT. This sequence encodes CAWNPGTGFSPPHF.

The CDR3 nucleotides read TGCACCAGCAGACGATCGCGGCCTGAAGCTTTCTTT. Its translation: CTSRRSRPEAFF. This chain joins TRBV1 and TRBJ1-1. TRBV1 is tagged as a pseudogene. The CDR3 has 12 amino acids.

This clone was detected only once. The gene calls are TRBV14 and TRBJ1-6; perhaps TRBD1 as D (6 bases). Trimming left V 4 bases short and J 14 bases short, with 15 bases between. This CDR3 contains 13 residues. Looked up from germline, CDR1 is SGHDN and CDR2 is FVKESK. CDR3 sequence: CASSPGRGRSLHF. DNA of the CDR3: TGTGCCAGCAGCCCAGGGAGGGGGAGATCCCTCCACTTT.

This chain links TRBV5-1 with TRBJ1-2; 8 positions match TRBD1. The V segment lost 0 bases and the J segment 10 bases; nucleotides outside the gene matches: 8. The CDR3 runs to 14 residues. The germline V gene has CDR1 SGHRS and CDR2 YFSETQ. As DNA, the CDR3 is TGCGCCAGCAGCTTGGTTGCAGGGGGCGTAGACTACACCTTC. The encoded protein is CASSLVAGGVDYTF.

The gene calls are TRBV4-1 and TRBJ2-3, with D possibly TRBD2 on 5 matching bases. This CDR3 has 16 residues. CDR1 MGHRA and CDR2 YSYEKL come from the germline V gene. Trimming removed 2 bases at V and 3 bases at J, with 15 bases between. In DNA form, the CDR3 reads TGCGCCAGCAGCCAAAAAGGGAGCCTCGGGACAGATACGCAGTATTTT. It is translated as CASSQKGSLGTDTQYF.

The genes are TRBV6-1 and TRBJ1-5; D uncertain. Germline V lookup: CDR1 MNHNS, CDR2 SASEGT. CDR3 length equals 10 residues. V was cut by 4 bases and J by 11 bases, with 6 bases left in between. CDR3 in amino acids: CASSGLSQHF. The CDR3 DNA follows: TGTGCCAGCAGTGGTCTTTCCCAGCATTTT.

The gene calls are TRBV9 and TRBJ2-3, with 9 bases fitting TRBD2. V trimming: 0 bases; J trimming: 3 bases; junction bases outside the gene matches: 11. Looked up from germline, CDR1 is SGDLS and CDR2 is YYNGEE. This CDR3 comprises 18 residues. The CDR3 sequence is CASSVGLSGGLRTDTQYF. The CDR3 nucleotides read TGTGCCAGCAGCGTAGGCCTTAGCGGGGGCTTGAGGACAGATACGCAGTATTTT.

The chain recombines TRBV25-1 with TRBJ2-5, with a weak D call TRBD2 (6 bases). Germline-derived CDR1 and CDR2 are MGHDK and SYGVNS. This CDR3 is 13 amino acids long. The germline V and J ends were trimmed by 3 bases and 5 bases, with 10 bases remaining between them. The CDR3 sequence: CASSEEGWETQYF. As DNA, the CDR3 is TGTGCCAGCAGTGAGGAGGGCTGGGAGACCCAGTACTTC.

The chain joins TRBV6-1 to TRBJ2-7, with D possibly TRBD1 on 5 matching bases. V lost 3 bases and J 3 bases, leaving 6 bases between the germline ends. CDR3 size: 12 residues. Germline lookup yields CDR1 MNHNS and CDR2 SASEGT. As DNA, the CDR3 is TGTGCCAGCAGTGAGGGGCGCTACGAGCAGTACTTC. Translated: CASSEGRYEQYF.

V is TRBV29-1 and J is TRBJ2-2; D is unclear. The CDR3 has 14 residues. Germline lookup yields CDR1 SQVTM and CDR2 ANQGSEA. V was cut by 6 bases and J by 1 base, with 12 bases left in between. The CDR3 sequence: CSVTEMLNTGELFF. The CDR3 DNA sequence: TGCAGCGTGACTGAAATGTTGAACACCGGGGAGCTGTTTTTT.

This chain uses TRBV5-1 with TRBJ1-2; D is undetermined. Trimming took 4 bases from V and 1 from J, leaving 11 bases between them. The germline gives CDR1 SGHRS, CDR2 YFSETQ. The length of the CDR3 is 14 residues. CDR3 in amino acids: CASSIAGSNYGYTF. In nucleotides, the CDR3 is TGCGCCAGCAGCATAGCCGGGAGTAACTATGGCTACACCTTC.

The chain has TRBV29-1 and TRBJ2-1; no definite D call. The V end was cut by 3 bases, the J end by 8 bases, with 8 bases between. This CDR3 has 11 amino acids. In germline, CDR1 is SQVTM, CDR2 ANQGSEA. The DNA for the CDR3 is TGCAGCGTTGAGTCGTCGTATGAGCAGTTCTTC. Protein product: CSVESSYEQFF.

The V gene is TRBV6-5, the J gene TRBJ2-2; D is uncertain. From germline, CDR1 is MNHEY and CDR2 SVGAGI. V was cut by 7 bases and J by 0 bases, with 6 bases left in between. The CDR3 has 13 residues. CDR3 residues: CASKKTNTGELFF. The CDR3 DNA follows: TGTGCCAGCAAGAAAACGAACACCGGGGAGCTGTTTTTT.

The rearrangement uses TRBV19 and TRBJ1-6, with D unresolved. The germline CDR1 and CDR2 sequences are LNHDA and SQIVND (reference sequence). V was shortened by 0 bases and J by 9 bases, with 6 bases between the two germline ends. This CDR3 spans 13 amino acids. The CDR3, as DNA: TGTGCCAGTAGTATAGACCGACGTTCACCCCTCCACTTT. Its translation: CASSIDRRSPLHF.

The chain is built from TRBV6-5 and TRBJ2-1; the D gene is possibly TRBD1 (5 bases). The CDR3 is made up of 15 amino acids. V shed 3 bases and J shed 5 bases, with 14 bases lying between them. CDR1 and CDR2 from the germline V gene are MNHEY and SVGAGI. This CDR3 reads CASSYKGSVNNEQFF. The CDR3 DNA reads TGTGCCAGCAGTTATAAGGGGTCAGTCAACAATGAGCAGTTCTTC.